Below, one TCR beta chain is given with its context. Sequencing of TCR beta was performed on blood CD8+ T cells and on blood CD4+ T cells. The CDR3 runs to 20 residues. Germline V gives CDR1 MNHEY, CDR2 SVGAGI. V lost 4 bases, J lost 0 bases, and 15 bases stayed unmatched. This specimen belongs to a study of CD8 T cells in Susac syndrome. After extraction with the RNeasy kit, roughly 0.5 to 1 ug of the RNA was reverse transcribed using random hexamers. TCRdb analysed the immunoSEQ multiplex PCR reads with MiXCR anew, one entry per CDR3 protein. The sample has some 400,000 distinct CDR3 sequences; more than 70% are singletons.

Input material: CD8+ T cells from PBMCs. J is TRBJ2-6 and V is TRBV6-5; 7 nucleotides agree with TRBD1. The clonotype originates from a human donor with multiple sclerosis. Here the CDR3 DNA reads TGTGCCAGCAGTTGGCTCGCCGGGGACAGATCCTTCTCTGGGGCCAACGTCCTGACTTTC. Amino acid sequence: CASSWLAGDRSFSGANVLTF.